This T cell receptor (beta chain) was documented in a study of blood T cell repertoires in COVID-19. Across the whole study: Sites across the United States, Italy and Spain contributed samples from acute and convalescent COVID-19.

The table came from immunoSEQ multiplex PCR; TCRdb's copy has only in-frame clones and leaves some out. The profile shows roughly 120,000 clones, approximately 82% of them singletons. CDR1 KGHSH and CDR2 LQKENI come from the germline V gene. V was clipped by 6 bases and J by 5 bases, with 15 bases between them. This CDR3 spans 14 amino acids. The sequenced material came from peripheral blood. This sequence was found in an elderly woman with acute or convalescent COVID-19. The chain recombines TRBV18 with TRBJ2-3; perhaps TRBD2 as D (6 bases). The DNA of the CDR3 is TGTGCCAGCTCTTCCACCGGAGCGGGAGATACGCAGTATTTT. As protein: CASSSTGAGDTQYF.